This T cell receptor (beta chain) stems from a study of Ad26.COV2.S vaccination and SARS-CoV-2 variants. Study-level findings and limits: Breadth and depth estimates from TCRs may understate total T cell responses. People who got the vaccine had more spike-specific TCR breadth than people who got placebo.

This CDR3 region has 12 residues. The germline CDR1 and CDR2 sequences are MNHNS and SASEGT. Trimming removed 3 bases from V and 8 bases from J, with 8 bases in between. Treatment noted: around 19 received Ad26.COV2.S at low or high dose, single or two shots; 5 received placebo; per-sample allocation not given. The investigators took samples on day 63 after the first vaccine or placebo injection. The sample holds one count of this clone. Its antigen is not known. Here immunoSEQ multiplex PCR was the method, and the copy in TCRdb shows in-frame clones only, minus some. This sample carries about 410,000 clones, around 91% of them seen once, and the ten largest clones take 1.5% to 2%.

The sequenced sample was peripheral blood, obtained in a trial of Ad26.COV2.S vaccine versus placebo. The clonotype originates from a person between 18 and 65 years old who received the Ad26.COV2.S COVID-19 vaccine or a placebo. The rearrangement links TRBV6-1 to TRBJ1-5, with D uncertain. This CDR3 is CASSDRIEPQHF. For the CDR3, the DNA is TGTGCCAGCAGTGATAGGATCGAGCCCCAGCATTTT.